The source of this T cell receptor beta chain is a study of T cells in Graves' hyperthyroidism and ophthalmopathy. Study-level results: Ophthalmopathy was distinguished from stable hyperthyroidism by 13 V-J signatures. The blood repertoire included most of the expanded thyroid clonotypes above 0.001.

Hyperthyroidism of Graves' type that showed no ophthalmopathy progression within 18 months was stable. CDR3 length equals 14 residues. The germline gives CDR1 SNHLY, CDR2 FYNNEI. V was cut by 6 bases and J by 6 bases, with 16 bases left in between. This clonotype appeared many times. Its antigen is unidentified. TCR beta CDR3 sequences were amplified from RNA transcripts. Carried out on the TCR CDR3, a first-round RT-PCR used the HTBI primer set. TCRdb independently ran MiXCR on the multiplex PCR reads; one entry per CDR3 protein. The sample yields roughly 700,000 distinct CDR3 sequences, 15% to 20% seen once.

The material sequenced was blood. V is TRBV2 and J is TRBJ2-3; either TRBD1 or TRBD2 may fit D (5 bases each). The clonotype was recovered from a man aged 50-60 years with Graves' hyperthyroidism. The CDR3 is CASRVGTTADTQYF. CDR3 DNA: TGTGCCAGCAGAGTAGGGACGACGGCGGATACGCAGTATTTT.